Each of the 14 T cell receptor beta chains below was sequenced from the same sample in a study of T cell clonality in common variable immunodeficiency. TCRdb keeps only in-frame clones here, not all; method: immunoSEQ multiplex PCR. Listed for the sample are tens of thousands of clones, none seen a single time. The specimen sequenced was peripheral blood mononuclear cells. Every receptor here comes from a person aged 18-70 years in good health.

This clone has at least ten counts. Coverage ceases 3 residues before the CDR3 finishes, and the germline J gene fills in the end. This chain connects TRBV7-2 to TRBJ2-1, with unresolved D. Germline V gene data show CDR1 as SGHTA and CDR2 as FQGNSA. The CDR3 extends over 12 amino acids. Trimming left V 5 bases short and J 8 bases short, with 10 bases between. Incomplete CDR3 DNA: TGTGCCAGCAGCCCAGGCGAAGATGAG. Encoded protein: CASSPGEDE. The CDR3, in full, reads CASSPGEDEQFF. The variable domain in full, completed from reference TRBV7-2 and TRBJ2-1, reads GAGVSQSPSNKVTEKGKDVELRCDPISGHTALYWYRQSLGQGLEFLIYFQGNSAPDKSGLPSDRFSAERTGGSVSTLTIQRTQQEDSAVYLCASSPGEDEQFFGPGTRLTVL.

On this clone itself: The missing CDR3 end, 3 residues past where the read stops, is filled in from the germline J gene. The gene calls are TRBV20-1 and TRBJ2-7; 9 bases are shared with TRBD1. V gave up 3 bases and J gave up 1 base; unmatched junction bases: 7. The germline gives CDR1 DFQATT, CDR2 SNEGSKA (reference sequence). CDR3 length: 15 amino acids. This CDR3 reads CSARAGQGMSYEQYF. The DNA read from the CDR3 is TGCAGTGCTAGGGCCGGACAGGGGATGTCCTACGAG.

This clone came up many times. The CDR3 is cut off 3 residues early in the read; its end comes from the germline J gene. The chain recombines TRBV13 with TRBJ2-7, with TRBD2 matching 14 bases. J was trimmed by 1 base and V by 5 bases; bases with no gene match: 13. The CDR3 sequence is 19 residues long. CDR1 is PRHDT and CDR2 is FYEKMQ in the germline V gene (reference sequence). Here the CDR3 reads CASSPTTGTSGRESYEQYF. The sequenced part of the CDR3 DNA is TGTGCCAGCAGCCCGACCACCGGGACTAGCGGGAGAGAATCCTACGAG.

This clone is deemed medium-sized. The CDR3 end falls 3 residues outside the read, so it is completed with the germline J gene. The chain couples TRBV6-1 to TRBJ2-1, with unresolved D. Deletions cut 4 bases from V and 4 bases from J, with 8 bases between. The CDR3 is 13 residues long. Per the germline V gene, CDR1 is MNHNS and CDR2 is SASEGT. CDR3 DNA, as far as it was read: TGTGCCAGCAGTGTAACACATTACAATGAG. Its protein is CASSVTHYNE. The CDR3, in full, reads CASSVTHYNEQFF.

This clone was recorded many times. The read finishes 3 residues shy of the CDR3 end, and the germline J gene is used to complete it. The chain employs TRBV13 and TRBJ2-1; 7 bases map to TRBD1. This CDR3 spans 15 amino acids. V trimming: 5 bases; J trimming: 5 bases; junction bases outside the gene matches: 9. Germline lookup yields CDR1 PRHDT and CDR2 FYEKMQ (reference sequence). The CDR3 reads CASSHGTEKNNEQFF. The DNA read from the CDR3 is TGTGCCAGCAGCCACGGGACAGAGAAAAACAATGAG.

This clone was picked up many times. The read stops 3 residues short of the end of the CDR3; the missing end is completed from the germline J gene. This chain connects TRBV5-1 to TRBJ2-7, with a possible D match to TRBD1 (5 bases). V was clipped by 4 bases and J by 3 bases, with 14 bases between them. CDR1 is SGHRS and CDR2 is YFSETQ in the germline V gene. The CDR3 contains 14 residues. CDR3: CASSHQTENYEQYF. The CDR3 DNA, read in part, is TGCGCCAGCAGCCACCAGACAGAGAACTACGAG.

This clone came up many times. The sequenced fragment ends 3 residues before the CDR3 boundary, so the rest is inferred from the germline J gene. The gene calls are TRBV20-1 and TRBJ1-5; D is unclear. The CDR3 has 13 amino acids. Trimming pared 3 bases from V and 5 bases from J, leaving 11 bases between. Germline V lookup: CDR1 DFQATT, CDR2 SNEGSKA (reference sequence). This CDR3 reads CSARAALDQPQHF. The sequenced CDR3 bases are TGCAGTGCTAGGGCAGCGCTGGATCAGCCC.

The CDR3 loop is CASTSRNQPQHF. CDR3 DNA (partial): TGTGCCAGTACGTCCCGTAATCAGCCC. The rearrangement links TRBV19 to TRBJ1-5; D is unclear. The DNA ends 3 residues before the CDR3 does, and the rest of the CDR3 is filled in from the germline J gene. The CDR3 length is 12 residues. V lost 7 bases and J lost 4, with 8 bases in between. Per the germline V gene, CDR1 is LNHDA and CDR2 is SQIVND (reference sequence).

The sample holds many counts of this clone. The CDR3 goes on 3 residues after the read ends, and that part is filled in from the germline J gene. This rearrangement joins TRBV20-1 to TRBJ2-1; 9 nucleotides align to TRBD2. The germline V gene encodes CDR1 DFQATT and CDR2 SNEGSKA (reference sequence). CDR3 size: 14 residues. The ends lost 2 bases at V and 4 bases at J; junction bases unmatched: 3. This CDR3 is CSARLAGPYNEQFF. The CDR3 DNA, read in part, is TGCAGTGCTAGACTAGCGGGACCTTACAATGAG.

This clone was observed many times. CDR3 sequence reads: CASSPIGLAVEQYF. Incomplete CDR3 DNA: TGTGCCAGCAGCCCGATCGGGCTAGCGGTCGAG. The chain is built from TRBV7-7 and TRBJ2-7; 7 bases are shared with TRBD2. With the read ending 3 residues before the CDR3 end, the germline J gene is used to fill in that end. The CDR3 consists of 14 residues. Per the germline V gene, CDR1 is SSHAT and CDR2 is FNYEAQ (reference sequence). V lost 5 bases, J lost 6 bases, and 10 bases stayed unmatched.

There are many counts of this clone. The CDR3 end is not reached by the read, which stops 3 residues before it; the germline J gene fills it in. This chain links TRBV12-3 or TRBV12-4 with TRBJ1-1; 7 bases align to TRBD1. Trimming took 2 bases from V and 1 from J; bases not matched to a gene: 10. This CDR3 has 17 amino acids. Partial CDR3 DNA: TGTGCCAGCAGTTTAATAAGTTGGGGACAGAAGAACACTGAA. The encoded protein is CASSLISWGQKNTE. The complete CDR3 sequence is CASSLISWGQKNTEAFF.

This clone was picked up many times. The read terminates 3 residues before the CDR3 end, so the remaining end is supplied by the germline J gene. This chain connects TRBV5-1 to TRBJ2-7, with D perhaps matching TRBD2 (7 bases). This CDR3 has 14 residues. Trimming removed 7 bases at V and 5 bases at J, with 19 bases between. Germline CDR1 reads SGHRS; CDR2 reads YFSETQ. The sequenced CDR3 bases are TGCGCCAGCTCCCGACGGGGGGCGACAAACGAG. Its translation: CASSRRGATNE. The CDR3 in its entirety is CASSRRGATNEQYF.

This clone has more than one count but fewer than ten. The observed sequence ends 3 residues before the CDR3 terminus, with the missing tail filled in from the germline J gene. The V call is TRBV5-1, the J call TRBJ1-4, with D possibly TRBD1 on 6 matching bases. Germline CDR1 and CDR2: SGHRS and YFSETQ. The CDR3 length is 14 residues. The sequenced CDR3 bases are TGCGCCAGCAGCTGGACGGACAGTGGTTCACCA. Protein product: CASSWTDSGSP. From start to end, the CDR3 is CASSWTDSGSPLFF.

In this sample, this clone turned up many times. The CDR3 here is CASSGQGGTDTQYF. The DNA read from the CDR3 is TGCGCCAGCAGCGGGCAGGGGGGCACAGATACG. The chain uses TRBV5-1 and TRBJ2-3; TRBD1 aligns across 7 bases. The read gets to within 3 residues of the CDR3 end, and the germline J gene fills in the rest. J was trimmed by 1 base and V by 4 bases; bases with no gene match: 3. The CDR3 has 14 amino acids. The germline CDR1 and CDR2 sequences are SGHRS and YFSETQ. Drawing the rest from reference TRBV5-1 and TRBJ2-3, the complete variable domain is KAGVTQTPRYLIKTRGQQVTLSCSPISGHRSVSWYQQTPGQGLQFLFEYFSETQRNKGNFPGRFSGRQFSNSRSEMNVSTLELGDSALYLCASSGQGGTDTQYFGPGTRLTVL.